The TCR beta chain under discussion was sequenced for a study of T-cell reconstitution after alpha-beta-depleted transplantation in children. This clonotype has only a few counts. Unique molecular identifiers were used to barcode this TCRbeta library. TCRdb used MiXCR to reprocess the PCR reads, holding one entry per CDR3 protein. This sample yields about 600,000 distinct CDR3 sequences, of which approximately 13% are seen a single time; over 2% belongs to the top ten. The CDR3 consists of 18 residues. Unmatched junction bases numbered 18, after V lost 1 base and J lost 3 bases. Germline V CDR1 and CDR2: DFQATT, SNEGSKA (reference sequence).

The sample consisted of PBMCs, mostly from graft donor cells, taken 360 days after TCRalphabeta/CD19-depleted stem cell transplant. This receptor was identified in a male patient younger than 18 who had a stem cell transplant for acute myeloid leukemia, so the T cells may come from the graft donor. This chain links TRBV20-1 with TRBJ2-7; 7 bases align to TRBD2. The CDR3 nucleotides read TGCAGTGCTAGAGTCCCGGGGGGAGGGACTATAGTCAACTACGAGCAGTACTTC. This encodes CSARVPGGGTIVNYEQYF.